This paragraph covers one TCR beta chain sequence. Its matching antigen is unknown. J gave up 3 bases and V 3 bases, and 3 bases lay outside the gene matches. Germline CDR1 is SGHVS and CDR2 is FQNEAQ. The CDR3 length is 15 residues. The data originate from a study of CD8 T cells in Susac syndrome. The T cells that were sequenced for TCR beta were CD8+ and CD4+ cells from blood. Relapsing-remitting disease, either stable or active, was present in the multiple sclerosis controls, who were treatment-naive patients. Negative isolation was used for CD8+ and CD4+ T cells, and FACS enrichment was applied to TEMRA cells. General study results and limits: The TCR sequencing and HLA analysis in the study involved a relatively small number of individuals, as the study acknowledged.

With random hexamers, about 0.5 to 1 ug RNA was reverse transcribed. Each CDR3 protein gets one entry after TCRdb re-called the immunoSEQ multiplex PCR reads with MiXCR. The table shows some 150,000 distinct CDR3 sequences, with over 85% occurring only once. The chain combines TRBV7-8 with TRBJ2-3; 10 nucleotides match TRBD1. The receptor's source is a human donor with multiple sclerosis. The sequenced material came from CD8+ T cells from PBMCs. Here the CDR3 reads CASSLTGGPTDTQYF. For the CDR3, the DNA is TGTGCCAGCAGCTTGACAGGGGGCCCGACAGATACGCAGTATTTT.